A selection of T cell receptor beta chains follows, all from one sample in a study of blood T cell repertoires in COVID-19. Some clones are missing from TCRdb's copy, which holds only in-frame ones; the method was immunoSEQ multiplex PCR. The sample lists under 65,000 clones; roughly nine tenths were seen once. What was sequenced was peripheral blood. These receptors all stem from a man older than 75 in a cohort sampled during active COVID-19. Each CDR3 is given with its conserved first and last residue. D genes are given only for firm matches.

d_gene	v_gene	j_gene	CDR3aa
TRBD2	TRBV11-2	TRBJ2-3	CASSRLGGTSTPDTQYF
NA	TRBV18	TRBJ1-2	CASSPDSSYGYTF
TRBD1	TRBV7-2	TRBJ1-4	CASSLAPGTAVEKLFF
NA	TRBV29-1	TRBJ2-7	CSVEGSGFYEQYF
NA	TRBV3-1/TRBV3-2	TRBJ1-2	CASSHTPGRRDGYTF
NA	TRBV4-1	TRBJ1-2	CASSQDEGAGNNYGYTF
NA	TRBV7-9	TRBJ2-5	CASSLAERGETQYF
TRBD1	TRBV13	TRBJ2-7	CASSTYRGAYEQYF
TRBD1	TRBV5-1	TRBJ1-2	CASSLGQGAYGYTF
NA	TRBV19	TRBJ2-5	CASSTGLAGTQYF
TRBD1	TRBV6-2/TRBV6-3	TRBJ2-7	CASSYPPPGQGAKSSYEQYF
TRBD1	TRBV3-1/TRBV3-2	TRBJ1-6	CASSPTGGLSNSPLHF
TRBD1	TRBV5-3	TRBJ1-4	CARSYNSNRGTNEKLFF
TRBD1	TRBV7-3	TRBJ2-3	CASSRKGSGGGTDTQYF
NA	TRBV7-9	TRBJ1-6	CASSLGVGDSSPLHF
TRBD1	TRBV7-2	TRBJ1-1	CASSSHRGFEAFF
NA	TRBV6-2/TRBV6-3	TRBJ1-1	CASSYSRAQPRMNTEAFF
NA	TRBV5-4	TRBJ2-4	CASSQFQGQAKNIQYF
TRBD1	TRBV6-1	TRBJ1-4	CASSERQGFNEKLFF
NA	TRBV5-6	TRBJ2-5	CASSLRGAKSQETQYF
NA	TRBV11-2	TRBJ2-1	CASSLDYNSGYNEQFF
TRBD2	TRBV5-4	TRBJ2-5	CASSLAGGVQETQYF
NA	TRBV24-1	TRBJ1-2	CATSDPHRDGYTF
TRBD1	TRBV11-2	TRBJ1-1	CASSEQGGTEAFF
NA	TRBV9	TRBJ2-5	CASSPFPQETQYF
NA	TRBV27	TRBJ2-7	CASSLGGAAEQYF
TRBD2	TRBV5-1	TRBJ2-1	CASSWTSGANNEQFF
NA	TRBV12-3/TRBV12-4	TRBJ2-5	CASSSQIETQYF
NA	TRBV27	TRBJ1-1	CASSLNGQNTEAFF
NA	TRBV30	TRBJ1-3	CAWRQFSGNTIYF
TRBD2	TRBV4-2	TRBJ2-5	CASSQGQSGGKETQYF
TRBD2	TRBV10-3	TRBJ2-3	CAIRTGLAGPASTDTQYF
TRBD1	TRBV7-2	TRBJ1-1	CASSFHRGGTEAFF
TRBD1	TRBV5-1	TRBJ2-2	CASSPGTGGGTGELFF
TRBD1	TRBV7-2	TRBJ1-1	CASSSMTGETEAFF
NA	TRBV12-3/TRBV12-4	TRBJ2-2	CASSFRTGELFF
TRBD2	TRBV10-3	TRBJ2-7	CAITSGGTYEQYF
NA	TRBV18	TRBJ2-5	CASSRNHREMGETQYF
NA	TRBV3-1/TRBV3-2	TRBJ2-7	CASSLAPDYEQYF
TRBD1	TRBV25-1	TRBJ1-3	CASRDRGFGNTIYF
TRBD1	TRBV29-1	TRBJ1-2	CSVGTGVRNYGYTF
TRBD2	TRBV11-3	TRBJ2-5	CASSLGLADQETQYF
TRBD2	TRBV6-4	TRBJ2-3	CASSAGTSGGYSTDTQYF
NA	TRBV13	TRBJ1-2	CASSSPREGGYGYTF
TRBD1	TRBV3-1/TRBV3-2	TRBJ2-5	CASSLRGQGGRETQYF
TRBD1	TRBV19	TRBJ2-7	CASSIGPTGSYEQYF
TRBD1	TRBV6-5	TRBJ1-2	CASRRTGLNYGYTF
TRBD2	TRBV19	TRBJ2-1	CASSKGLAGGISNEQFF
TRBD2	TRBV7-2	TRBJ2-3	CASSLGFGTSVTDTQYF
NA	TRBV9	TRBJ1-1	CASSQMVFTEAFF
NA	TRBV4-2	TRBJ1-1	CASSRKQGMNTEAFF
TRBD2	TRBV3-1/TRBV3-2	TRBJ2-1	CASSQIGLGSSYNEQFF
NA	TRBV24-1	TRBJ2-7	CATSDFGALSSYEQYF
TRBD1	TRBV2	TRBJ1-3	CASQGTGGNGNTIYF
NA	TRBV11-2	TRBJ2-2	CASSPPGTLTGELFF
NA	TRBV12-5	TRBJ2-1	CASGPLVYNEQFF
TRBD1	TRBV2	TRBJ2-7	CASSGDRGREQYF